This section outlines one T cell receptor beta chain sequence together with its context. The antigen remains unidentified. The CDR3 consists of 13 residues. CDR1 is MNHEY, CDR2 SVGEGT, per germline. Trimming took 8 bases from V and 6 from J; bases not matched to a gene: 7. The entry originates in a study of early T cells in non-severe SARS-CoV-2 infection. Study information: It was bulk RNA from unsorted whole blood that was sequenced, and the chains were unpaired. Study outcomes and limitations: Anti-spike CD8 specificities were favored by VDJdb matching, whose results missed private and CD4 specificities.

Individual cDNA molecules received unique molecular identifiers. TCRdb re-derived calls from the 5' RACE reads in MiXCR, one entry per CDR3 protein. Of about 41,000 distinct CDR3 sequences detected, approximately 11% appear once; the ten largest clones hold roughly 9%. Sequencing was done on a sample of whole blood. The rearrangement joins TRBV6-2 or TRBV6-3 to TRBJ2-1, with 7 bases fitting TRBD2. The TCR comes from an adult who was a healthcare worker with PCR-confirmed SARS-CoV-2 infection or an uninfected control (not recorded which). This chain's CDR3 is CASAPWGGNEQFF. The CDR3 DNA is TGTGCCAGCGCCCCTTGGGGGGGCAATGAGCAGTTCTTC.